This record covers a single T cell receptor (beta chain). Its antigen is not known. This CDR3 region has 16 residues. V was clipped by 1 base and J by 0 bases, with 9 bases between them. The germline V gene encodes CDR1 LNHDA and CDR2 SQIVND (reference sequence). Cultured CD4+ T-cell DNA underwent Oncomine TCR Beta short-read sequencing. TCRdb used MiXCR to reprocess the PCR reads, holding one entry per CDR3 protein. This sample yields fewer than 15,000 distinct CDR3 sequences, of which 44% are seen a single time; about 12% belongs to the top ten. Treatment given: approximately nine-day PBMC culture with coronavirus spike peptide pools or control peptides (ViraFEST assay). The data were taken from a study of vaccination and CD4 T cells after COVID-19. Study summary: Two of the convalescents were Hispanic, and the group consisted of six males and four females.

Study conclusions and caveats: Post-infection sampling omitted early timepoints and covered relatively few convalescent patients.

This clonotype was obtained from a human donor who had recovered from COVID-19. This chain links TRBV19 with TRBJ2-2; no reliable D call. The sample was CD4+ T cells from blood, cultured in vitro. Here the CDR3 reads CASSIAPGSNTGELFF. CDR3 sequence (DNA): TGTGCCAGTAGTATAGCCCCAGGATCGAACACCGGGGAGCTGTTTTTT.